These T cell receptor beta chains were read from a single sample in a study of blood T cells in healthy people across ages. TCRdb itself ran the 5' RACE reads through MiXCR, one entry per CDR3 protein. Here the sample spans some 750,000 distinct CDR3 sequences, about a fifth being singletons. Sequencing was carried out using blood. The receptors come from a man between 65 and 85 years old in good health. The CDR3 runs from the conserved cysteine through the conserved F or W. The D gene is left open where the match is weak. Only some rows state a clone size, as once, few, many or a class for expanded clones.

16	TRBV4-3	TRBJ1-3	.	TRBD1	CASSPGQGMGGNTIYF	TGCGCCAGCAGCCCCGGACAGGGAATGGGAGGAAACACCATATATTTT
15	TRBV11-1	TRBJ2-3	few	.	CASSLTGEYTDTQYF	TGTGCCAGCAGCTTAACCGGGGAGTACACAGATACGCAGTATTTT
13	TRBV6-5	TRBJ2-5	few	.	CASTRSPAETQYF	TGTGCCAGCACCCGCTCGCCGGCGGAGACCCAGTACTTC
12	TRBV29-1	TRBJ1-1	.	.	CSVVERGAEAFF	TGCAGCGTTGTGGAACGGGGGGCAGAGGCTTTCTTT
13	TRBV2	TRBJ2-4	.	TRBD2	CASSSSLAGVQYF	TGTGCCAGCAGTTCCTCCCTGGCGGGGGTACAGTACTTC
11	TRBV2	TRBJ2-3	few	.	CASALADTQYF	TGTGCCAGCGCTCTGGCAGATACGCAGTATTTT
17	TRBV12-3/TRBV12-4	TRBJ2-3	.	TRBD2	CASSFGVGGGITDTQYF	TGTGCCAGCAGTTTCGGGGTCGGCGGGGGGATCACAGATACGCAGTATTTT
10	TRBV28	TRBJ2-3	.	.	CASRLDTQYF	TGTGCCAGCCGACTGGATACGCAGTATTTT
13	TRBV11-2	TRBJ1-4	few	.	CASSSGRIEKLFF	TGTGCCAGCAGCTCGGGACGTATTGAAAAACTGTTTTTT
19	TRBV27	TRBJ1-4	.	TRBD1	CASSFSRTGGLTTNEKLFF	TGTGCCAGCAGTTTCTCCCGTACAGGGGGTTTAACAACTAATGAAAAACTGTTTTTT
13	TRBV7-8	TRBJ1-1	.	.	CASSLVPGTEAFF	TGTGCCAGCAGCTTAGTCCCCGGAACTGAAGCTTTCTTT